This T cell receptor beta chain was obtained from a study of PD-1 blockade in classical Hodgkin lymphoma. Whole-study results and caveats: It was CD4+ TCR diversity, not CD8+, that rose significantly by C4D1. TCR diversity at baseline was reported to be reduced in newly diagnosed patients relative to healthy donors. Patients with a complete response exhibited baseline diversity comparable to newly diagnosed patients.

From germline, CDR1 is LNHDA and CDR2 SQIVND (reference sequence). Trimming shortened V by 3 bases and J by 2 bases, and 7 bases separated the two germline ends. The CDR3 is made up of 13 amino acids. Following autologous stem cell transplantation, relapse occurred in every patient, and exposure to brentuximab vedotin varied. Researchers used magnetic negative selection to pull out pure CD4+ T cells from thawed PBMCs. Comments on this clone: The antigen is not known.

Assay used: immunoSEQ multiplex PCR; TCRdb lists only in-frame clones, some missing. The sample lists 31,000 or so clones, around 86% occurring once. This sequence joins TRBV19 and TRBJ1-2, with a weak D call TRBD1 (5 bases). The receptor was derived from a human donor with classical Hodgkin lymphoma. The specimen comprised CD4+ T cells from blood, sampled at baseline. The CDR3 bases are TGTGCCAGTAGTATCCCAGGGAACTATGGCTACACCTTC. It is translated as CASSIPGNYGYTF.